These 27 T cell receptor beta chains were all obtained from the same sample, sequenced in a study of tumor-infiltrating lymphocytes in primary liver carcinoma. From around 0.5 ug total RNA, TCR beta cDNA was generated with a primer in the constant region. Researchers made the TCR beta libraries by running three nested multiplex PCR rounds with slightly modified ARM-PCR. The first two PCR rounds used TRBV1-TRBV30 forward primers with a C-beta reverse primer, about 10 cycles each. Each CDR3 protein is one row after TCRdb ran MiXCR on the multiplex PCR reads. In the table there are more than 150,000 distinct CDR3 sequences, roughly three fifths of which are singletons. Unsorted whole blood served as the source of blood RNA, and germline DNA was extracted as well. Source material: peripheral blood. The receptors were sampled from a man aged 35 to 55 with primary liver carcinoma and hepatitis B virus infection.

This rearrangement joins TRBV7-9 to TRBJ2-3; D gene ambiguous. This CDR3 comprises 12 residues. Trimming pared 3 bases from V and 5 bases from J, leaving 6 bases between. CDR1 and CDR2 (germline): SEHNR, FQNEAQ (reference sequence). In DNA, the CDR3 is TGTGCCAGCAGCTTCGGCCGAGATACGCAGTATTTT. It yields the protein CASSFGRDTQYF.

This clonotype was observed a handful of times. As DNA, the CDR3 is TGTGCCAGCAAGGGGACTCCTGGAAACACCATATATTTT. It codes for CASKGTPGNTIYF. This chain uses TRBV6-5 with TRBJ1-3, with D possibly TRBD1 on 5 matching bases. V was trimmed by 7 bases and J by 2 bases, leaving 9 bases between them. This CDR3 spans 13 amino acids. Germline CDR1 MNHEY, CDR2 SVGAGI.

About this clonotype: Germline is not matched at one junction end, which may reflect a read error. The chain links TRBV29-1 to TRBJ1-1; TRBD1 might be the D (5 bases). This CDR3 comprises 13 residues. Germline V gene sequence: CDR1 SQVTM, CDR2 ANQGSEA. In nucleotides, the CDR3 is TGCAGCGTTGCTGCGGGTCGGGGCACTGAAACTTTCTTT. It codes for CSVAAGRGTETFF. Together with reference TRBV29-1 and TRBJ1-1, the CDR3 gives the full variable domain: SAVISQKPSRDICQRGTSLTIQCQVDSQVTMMFWYRQQPGQSLTLIATANQGSEATYESGFVIDKFPISRPNLTFSTLTVSNMSPEDSSIYLCSVAAGRGTETFFGQGTRLTVV.

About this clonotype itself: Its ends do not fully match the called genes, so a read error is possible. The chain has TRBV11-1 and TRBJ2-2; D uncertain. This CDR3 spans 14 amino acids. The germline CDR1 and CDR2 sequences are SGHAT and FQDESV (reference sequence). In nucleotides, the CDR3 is TGTACCAGCAGCGACCTCAGAACATTCGGGGAGCTGTTTTTT. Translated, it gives CTSSDLRTFGELFF.

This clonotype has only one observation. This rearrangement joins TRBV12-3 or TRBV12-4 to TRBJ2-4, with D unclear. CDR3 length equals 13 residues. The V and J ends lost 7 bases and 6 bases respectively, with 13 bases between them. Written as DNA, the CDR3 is TGTGCCAGCACCGCGAGCAGGAGAAACATTCAGTACTTC. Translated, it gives CASTASRRNIQYF.

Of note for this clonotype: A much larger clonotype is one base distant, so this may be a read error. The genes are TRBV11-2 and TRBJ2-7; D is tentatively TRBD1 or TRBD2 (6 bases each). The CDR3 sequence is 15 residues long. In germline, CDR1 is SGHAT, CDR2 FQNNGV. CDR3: CASSLGQPGAYEQHF. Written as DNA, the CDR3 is TGTGCCAGCAGCTTAGGACAGCCGGGGGCCTACGAGCAGCACTTC. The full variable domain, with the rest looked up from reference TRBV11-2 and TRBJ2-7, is EAGVAQSPRYKIIEKRQSVAFWCNPISGHATLYWYQQILGQGPKLLIQFQNNGVVDDSQLPKDRFSAERLKGVDSTLKIQPAKLEDSAVYLCASSLGQPGAYEQHFGPGTRLTVT.

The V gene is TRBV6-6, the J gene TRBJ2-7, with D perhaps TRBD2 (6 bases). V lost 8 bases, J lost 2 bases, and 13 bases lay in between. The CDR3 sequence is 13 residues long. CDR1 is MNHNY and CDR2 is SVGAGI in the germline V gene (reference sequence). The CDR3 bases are TGTGCCAGCGGGGGGAGTTCAACCTACGAGCAGTACTTC. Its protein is CASGGSSTYEQYF.

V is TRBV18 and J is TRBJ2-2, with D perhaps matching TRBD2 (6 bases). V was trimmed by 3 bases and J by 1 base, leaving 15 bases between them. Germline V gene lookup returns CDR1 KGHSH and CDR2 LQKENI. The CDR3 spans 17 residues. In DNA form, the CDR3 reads TGTGCCAGCTCACCCCCGAATGGGGACTTGAACACCGGGGAGCTGTTTTTT. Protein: CASSPPNGDLNTGELFF.

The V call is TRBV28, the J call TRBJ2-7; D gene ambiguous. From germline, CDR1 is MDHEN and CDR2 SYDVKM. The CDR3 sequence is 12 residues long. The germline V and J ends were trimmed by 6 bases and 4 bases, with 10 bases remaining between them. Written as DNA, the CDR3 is TGTGCCAGCAGCCTACTGTTTTACGAGCAGTACTTC. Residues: CASSLLFYEQYF.

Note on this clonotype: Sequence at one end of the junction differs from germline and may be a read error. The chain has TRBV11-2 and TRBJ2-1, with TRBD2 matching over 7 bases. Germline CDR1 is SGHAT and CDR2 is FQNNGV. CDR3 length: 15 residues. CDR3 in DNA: TGTGCCAACAGCTTAGAAGCGGGACTCTACAATGAGCAGTTCTTC. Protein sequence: CANSLEAGLYNEQFF.

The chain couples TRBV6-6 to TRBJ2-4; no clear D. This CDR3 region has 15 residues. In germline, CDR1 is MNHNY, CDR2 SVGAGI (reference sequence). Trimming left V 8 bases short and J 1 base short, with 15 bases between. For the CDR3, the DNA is TGTGCCAGCTGGAGAGTGCTTTCGGCCAAAAACATTCAGTACTTC. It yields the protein CASWRVLSAKNIQYF.

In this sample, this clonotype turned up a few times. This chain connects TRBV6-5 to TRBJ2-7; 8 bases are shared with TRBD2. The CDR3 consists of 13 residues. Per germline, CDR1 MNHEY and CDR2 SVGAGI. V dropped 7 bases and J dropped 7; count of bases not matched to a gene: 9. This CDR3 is CASKAGVAEEQYF. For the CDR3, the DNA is TGTGCCAGCAAAGCGGGAGTCGCGGAAGAGCAGTACTTC.

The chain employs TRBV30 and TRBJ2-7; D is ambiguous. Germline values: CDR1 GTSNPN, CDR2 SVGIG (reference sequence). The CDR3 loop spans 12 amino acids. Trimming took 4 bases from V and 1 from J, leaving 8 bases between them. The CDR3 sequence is CAWTGSSYEQYF. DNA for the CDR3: TGTGCCTGGACCGGGTCTTCCTACGAGCAGTACTTC.

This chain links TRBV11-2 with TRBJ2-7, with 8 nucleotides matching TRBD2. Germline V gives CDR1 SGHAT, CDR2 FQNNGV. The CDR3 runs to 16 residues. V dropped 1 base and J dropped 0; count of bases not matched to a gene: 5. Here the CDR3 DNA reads TGTGCCAGCAGCTTAGCACCTAGCGGGTACTCCTACGAGCAGTACTTC. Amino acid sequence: CASSLAPSGYSYEQYF.

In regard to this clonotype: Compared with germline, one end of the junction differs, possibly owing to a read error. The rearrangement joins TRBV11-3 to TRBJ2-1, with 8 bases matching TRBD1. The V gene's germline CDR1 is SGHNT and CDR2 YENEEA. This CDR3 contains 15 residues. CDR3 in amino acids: CACSFDRGTYNKQFF. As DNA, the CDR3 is TGTGCCTGCAGCTTTGACAGGGGAACCTACAATAAGCAGTTCTTC.

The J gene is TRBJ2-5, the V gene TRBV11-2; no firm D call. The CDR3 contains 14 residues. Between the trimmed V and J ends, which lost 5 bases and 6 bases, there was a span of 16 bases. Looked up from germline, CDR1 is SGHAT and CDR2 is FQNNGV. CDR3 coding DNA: TGTGCCAGCAGCCTTCGCTTCCTGGAAAAGACCCAGTACTTC. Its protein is CASSLRFLEKTQYF.

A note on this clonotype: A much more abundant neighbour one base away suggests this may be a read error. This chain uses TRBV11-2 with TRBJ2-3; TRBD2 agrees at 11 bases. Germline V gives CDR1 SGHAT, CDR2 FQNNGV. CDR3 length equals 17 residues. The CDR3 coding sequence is TGTGCCAACAGCTTATTTCGTCTAGCGGGAGGATCAGATACGCAGTATTTT. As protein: CANSLFRLAGGSDTQYF.

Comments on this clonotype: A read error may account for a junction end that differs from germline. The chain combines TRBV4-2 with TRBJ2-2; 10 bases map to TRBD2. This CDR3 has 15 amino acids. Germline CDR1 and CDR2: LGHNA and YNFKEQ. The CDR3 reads CASSEAGGVTRELFF. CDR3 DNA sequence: TGTGCCAGCAGTGAAGCGGGAGGGGTCACCAGGGAGCTGTTTTTT.

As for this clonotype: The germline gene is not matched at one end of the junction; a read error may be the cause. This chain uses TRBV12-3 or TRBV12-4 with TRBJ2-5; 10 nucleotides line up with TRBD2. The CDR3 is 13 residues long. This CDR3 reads CASSFLAGESQYF. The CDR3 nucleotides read TGTGCCAGCAGTTTCCTAGCGGGAGAGTCCCAGTACTTC.

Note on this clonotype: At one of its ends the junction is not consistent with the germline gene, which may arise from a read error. In DNA, the CDR3 is TGTGCCAGCAGTGCGACCTACACTGAAGCTTCCTTT. Translating gives CASSATYTEASF. This chain links TRBV6-1 with TRBJ1-1, with no clear D. The CDR3 is 12 amino acids. Looked up from germline, CDR1 is MNHNS and CDR2 is SASEGT.

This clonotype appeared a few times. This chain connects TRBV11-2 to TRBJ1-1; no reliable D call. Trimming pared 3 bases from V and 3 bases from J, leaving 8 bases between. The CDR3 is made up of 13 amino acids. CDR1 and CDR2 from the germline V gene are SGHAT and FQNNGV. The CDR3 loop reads CASSFSGDTEAFF. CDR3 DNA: TGTGCCAGCAGCTTCTCCGGGGACACTGAAGCTTTCTTT.

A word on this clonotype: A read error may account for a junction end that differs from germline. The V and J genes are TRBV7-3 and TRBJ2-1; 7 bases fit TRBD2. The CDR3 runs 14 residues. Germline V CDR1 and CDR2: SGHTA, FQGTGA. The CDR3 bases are TGTGCCAGCAGCTCCTCGGGACTAAACAATGAACAGTTCTTC. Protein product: CASSSSGLNNEQFF. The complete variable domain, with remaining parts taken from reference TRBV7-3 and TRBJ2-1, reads GAGVSQTPSNKVTEKGKYVELRCDPISGHTALYWYRQSLGQGPEFLIYFQGTGAADDSGLPNDRFFAVRPEGSVSTLKIQRTERGDSAVYLCASSSSGLNNEQFFGPGTRLTVL.

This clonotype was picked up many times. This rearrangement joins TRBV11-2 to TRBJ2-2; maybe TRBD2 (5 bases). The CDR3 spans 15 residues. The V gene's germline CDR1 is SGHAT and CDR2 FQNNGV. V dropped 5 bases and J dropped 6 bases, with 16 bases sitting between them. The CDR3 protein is CASSRTATEAGELFF. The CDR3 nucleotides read TGTGCCAGCAGCCGGACGGCTACGGAGGCCGGGGAGCTGTTTTTT.

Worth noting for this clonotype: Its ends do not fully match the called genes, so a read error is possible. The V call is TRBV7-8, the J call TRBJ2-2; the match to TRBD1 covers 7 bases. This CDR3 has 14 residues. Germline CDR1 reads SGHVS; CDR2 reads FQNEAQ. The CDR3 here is CVSSRTGNTGELFF. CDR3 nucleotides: TGTGTCAGCAGCCGGACAGGGAACACCGGGGAGCTGTTTTTT.

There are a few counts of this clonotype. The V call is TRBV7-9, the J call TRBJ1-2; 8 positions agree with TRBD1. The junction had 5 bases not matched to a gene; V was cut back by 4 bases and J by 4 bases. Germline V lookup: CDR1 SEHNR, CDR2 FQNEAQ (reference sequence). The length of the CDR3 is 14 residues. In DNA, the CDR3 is TGTGCCAGCAGCTCGGACAGGGAAGGCTATGGCTACACCTTC. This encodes CASSSDREGYGYTF.

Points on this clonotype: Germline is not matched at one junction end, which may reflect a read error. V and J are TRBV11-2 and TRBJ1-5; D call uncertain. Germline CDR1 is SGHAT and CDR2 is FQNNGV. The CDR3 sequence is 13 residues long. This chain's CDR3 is CSSSIHGNQPQHF. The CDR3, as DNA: TGTTCCAGCAGCATACATGGGAATCAGCCCCAGCATTTT.

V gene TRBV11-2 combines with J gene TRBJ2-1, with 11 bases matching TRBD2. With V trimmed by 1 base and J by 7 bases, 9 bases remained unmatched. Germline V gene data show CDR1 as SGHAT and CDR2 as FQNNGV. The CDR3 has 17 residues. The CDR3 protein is CASSLGLVAGGPNEQFF. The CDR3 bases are TGTGCCAGCAGCTTAGGTCTGGTAGCGGGAGGGCCGAATGAGCAGTTCTTC.